This record concerns one T cell receptor (beta chain) sequence. The antigen is undetermined. This record belongs to a study of stem cell transplantation in POMP-related autoinflammatory disease. Study-wide context: Pre-transplant patients had naive-skewed CD4+ T cells and few CD8+ T cells. Neutrophil and platelet engraftment from the graft donor was 100% through one year after transplant.

Method: immunoSEQ multiplex PCR; TCRdb's copy keeps in-frame clones and lacks some. The sample lists some 9,900 clones, about 76% occurring once. Notes on the study in general: Across all analyzed T-cell subsets, patients with PRAID tended toward reduced diversity and increased clonality. Fewer unique TRB V-J gene pairings were identified in patients with PRAID.

The V gene's germline CDR1 is LNHDA and CDR2 SQIVND (reference sequence). V was clipped by 10 bases and J by 5 bases, with 20 bases between them. The CDR3 is 14 amino acids. The clonotype was recovered from a human patient with POMP-related autoinflammation and immune dysregulation (PRAID). Some of the T cells might come from the graft donor. The chain carries TRBV19 and TRBJ1-1; D not resolved. This specimen was CD4+ T cells from PBMCs, taken after stem cell transplantation. The CDR3 nucleotides read TGTGCCACCCCTCAAAGACCCGGCGGGACTGAAGCTTTCTTT. It codes for CATPQRPGGTEAFF.